Below, 2 T cell receptor beta chains from the same sample are listed, as sequenced in a study of control samples from healthy donors and cancer patients. Repertoires were generated with immunoSEQ multiplex PCR, while TCRdb's copy carries only in-frame clones and drops some. The sample holds 150,000 or so clones, 88% seen once. Sequenced: blood. The receptors shown here come from a young man in good health.

This clone was observed a few times. This rearrangement joins TRBV5-6 to TRBJ1-6; no definite D call. CDR3 length equals 12 residues. V lost 4 bases and J 9 bases, leaving 8 bases between the germline ends. Germline V gives CDR1 SGHDT, CDR2 YYEEEE. The DNA for the CDR3 is TGTGCCAGCAGCCGGGTGGGTTCACCCCTCCACTTT. Its protein is CASSRVGSPLHF.

This rearrangement joins TRBV10-3 to TRBJ2-5; 14 nucleotides align to TRBD2. The CDR3 runs 17 residues. Trimming at V came to 7 bases and at J to 5 bases, leaving 12 bases not matched to a gene. Looked up from germline, CDR1 is ENHRY and CDR2 is SYGVKD. The CDR3 nucleotides read TGTGCCATCACTACGACTAGCGGGGGGGTGTTCACGGAGACCCAGTACTTC. It encodes CAITTTSGGVFTETQYF.